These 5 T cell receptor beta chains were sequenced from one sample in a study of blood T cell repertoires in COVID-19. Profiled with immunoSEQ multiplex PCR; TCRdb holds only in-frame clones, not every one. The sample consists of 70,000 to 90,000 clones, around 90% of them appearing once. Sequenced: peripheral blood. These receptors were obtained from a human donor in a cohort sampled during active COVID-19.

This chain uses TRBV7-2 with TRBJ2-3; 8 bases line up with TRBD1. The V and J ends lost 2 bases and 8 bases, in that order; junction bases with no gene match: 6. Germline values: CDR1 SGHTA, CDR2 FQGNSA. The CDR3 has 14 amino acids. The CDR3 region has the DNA TGTGCCAGCAGCTTACAGGGGGCGCAGGGTACGCAGTATTTT. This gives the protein CASSLQGAQGTQYF. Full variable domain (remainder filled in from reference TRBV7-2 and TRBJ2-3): GAGVSQSPSNKVTEKGKDVELRCDPISGHTALYWYRQSLGQGLEFLIYFQGNSAPDKSGLPSDRFSAERTGGSVSTLTIQRTQQEDSAVYLCASSLQGAQGTQYFGPGTRLTVL.

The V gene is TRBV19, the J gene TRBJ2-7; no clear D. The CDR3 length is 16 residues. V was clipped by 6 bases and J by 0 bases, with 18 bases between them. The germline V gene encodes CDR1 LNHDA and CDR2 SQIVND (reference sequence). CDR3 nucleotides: TGTGCCAGTAGCCGGAATTTGGAGACGAACTCCTACGAGCAGTACTTC. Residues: CASSRNLETNSYEQYF.

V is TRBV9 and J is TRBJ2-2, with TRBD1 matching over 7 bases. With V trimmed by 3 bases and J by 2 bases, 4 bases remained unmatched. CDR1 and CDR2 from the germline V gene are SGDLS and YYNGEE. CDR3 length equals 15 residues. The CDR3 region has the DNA TGTGCCAGCAGCGGGGACAGCCTCAACACCGGGGAGCTGTTTTTT. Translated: CASSGDSLNTGELFF.

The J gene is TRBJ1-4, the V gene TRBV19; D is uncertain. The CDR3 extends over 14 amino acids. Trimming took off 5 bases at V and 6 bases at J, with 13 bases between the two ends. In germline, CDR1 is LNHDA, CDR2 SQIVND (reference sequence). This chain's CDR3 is CASSQWVEDEKLFF. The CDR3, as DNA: TGTGCCAGTAGTCAATGGGTGGAGGATGAAAAACTGTTTTTT.

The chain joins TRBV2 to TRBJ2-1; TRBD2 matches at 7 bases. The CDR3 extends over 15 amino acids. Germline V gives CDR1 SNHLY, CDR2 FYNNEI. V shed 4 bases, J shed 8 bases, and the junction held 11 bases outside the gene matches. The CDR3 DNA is TGTGCCAGCAGTGCCACACGCGGGAGTGGTTATGAGCAGTTCTTC. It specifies CASSATRGSGYEQFF.